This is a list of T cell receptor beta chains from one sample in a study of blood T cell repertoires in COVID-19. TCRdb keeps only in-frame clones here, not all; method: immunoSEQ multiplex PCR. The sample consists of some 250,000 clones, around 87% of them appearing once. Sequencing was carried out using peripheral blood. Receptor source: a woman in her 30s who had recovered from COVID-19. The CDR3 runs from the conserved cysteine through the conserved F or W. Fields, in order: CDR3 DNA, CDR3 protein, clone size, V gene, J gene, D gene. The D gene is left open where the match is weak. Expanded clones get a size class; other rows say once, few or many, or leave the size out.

DNA: TGTGCCAGCTCACTAGGGACAGGGAGAGGCTCCTACGAGCAGTACTTC
CDR3: CASSLGTGRGSYEQYF
size: -
V: TRBV18
J: TRBJ2-7
D: TRBD1

DNA: TGTGCCAGCAGCTCAGCGGGGCGGGGAGATACGCAGTATTTT
CDR3: CASSSAGRGDTQYF
size: -
V: TRBV7-3
J: TRBJ2-3
D: TRBD2

DNA: TGTGCCAGCAGTGTAGGGGTGATTGGAAACACCATATATTTT
CDR3: CASSVGVIGNTIYF
size: -
V: TRBV2
J: TRBJ1-3
D: -

DNA: TGTGCCAGCGGAATGGATGGGAGTCACGAGCAGTACTTC
CDR3: CASGMDGSHEQYF
size: -
V: TRBV9
J: TRBJ2-7
D: -

DNA: TGTGCCAGCAGCCCCTGGGGGGGGGCCACAGATACGCAGTATTTT
CDR3: CASSPWGGATDTQYF
size: -
V: TRBV7-3
J: TRBJ2-3
D: -

DNA: TGTGCCAGCAGCTTAGAGGGGTGGACCTACAATGAGCAGTTCTTC
CDR3: CASSLEGWTYNEQFF
size: -
V: TRBV7-2
J: TRBJ2-1
D: -

DNA: TGCGCCAGCAGCTTGAAATCCAGCGCAGATACGCAGTATTTT
CDR3: CASSLKSSADTQYF
size: -
V: TRBV5-1
J: TRBJ2-3
D: -

DNA: TGTGCCAGCAGTTCTACAGGGACCCCTAACTATGGCTACACCTTC
CDR3: CASSSTGTPNYGYTF
size: -
V: TRBV2
J: TRBJ1-2
D: -

DNA: TGTGCCAGCAGCACCTCGGGGAGGACTGAAGCTTTCTTT
CDR3: CASSTSGRTEAFF
size: -
V: TRBV2
J: TRBJ1-1
D: -

DNA: TGCGCCAGCAGCTGGGACTTGTATCAGCCCCAGCATTTT
CDR3: CASSWDLYQPQHF
size: few
V: TRBV5-1
J: TRBJ1-5
D: -

DNA: TGCGCCAGCCAAATTATACCGGGACAGAGGAACACTGAAGCTTTCTTT
CDR3: CASQIIPGQRNTEAFF
size: -
V: TRBV5-1
J: TRBJ1-1
D: TRBD1

DNA: TGTGCCAGCAGCAACCGGGACAGGGACTCCGGGGAGCTGTTTTTT
CDR3: CASSNRDRDSGELFF
size: -
V: TRBV7-9
J: TRBJ2-2
D: TRBD1

DNA: TGTGCCAGCAGCATTCTACAGGGTTCTCAAGAGACCCAGTACTTC
CDR3: CASSILQGSQETQYF
size: -
V: TRBV28
J: TRBJ2-5
D: -

DNA: TGCGCCAGCAGCCCGACCACAGCTGGGGCCAACGTCCTGACTTTC
CDR3: CASSPTTAGANVLTF
size: -
V: TRBV5-1
J: TRBJ2-6
D: -

DNA: TGTGCCAGCAGTGATTTCACAGGGTTCTATGGCTACACCTTC
CDR3: CASSDFTGFYGYTF
size: -
V: TRBV25-1
J: TRBJ1-2
D: -

DNA: TGTGCCAGCAGCTTAAGACTTAAGAGAGACCTCTTTCGCACAGATACGCAGTATTTT
CDR3: CASSLRLKRDLFRTDTQYF
size: -
V: TRBV5-4
J: TRBJ2-3
D: -

DNA: TGTGCCAGCAGCCAAGAACCGGGACAGAACACTGAAGCTTTCTTT
CDR3: CASSQEPGQNTEAFF
size: -
V: TRBV4-2
J: TRBJ1-1
D: -

DNA: TGTGCCAGCAGCCCCATCGGGGGTTCGGGGGAGACCCAGTACTTC
CDR3: CASSPIGGSGETQYF
size: -
V: TRBV6-5
J: TRBJ2-5
D: -

DNA: TGTGCCACGAGGGGCGGGGAAGAGACCCAGTACTTC
CDR3: CATRGGEETQYF
size: -
V: TRBV19
J: TRBJ2-5
D: -

DNA: TGTGCCAGCAGTACATACCTGTCTGAAGCTTTCTTT
CDR3: CASSTYLSEAFF
size: -
V: TRBV13
J: TRBJ1-1
D: -

DNA: TGTGCTAGTGGTACCGGGACAGGGAACACCGGGGAGCTGTTTTTT
CDR3: CASGTGTGNTGELFF
size: once
V: TRBV12-5
J: TRBJ2-2
D: TRBD1

DNA: TGCGCCAGCAGCCACCTCGGGGAGGAGGATGGAAACATTCAGTACTTC
CDR3: CASSHLGEEDGNIQYF
size: -
V: TRBV4-1
J: TRBJ2-4
D: -

DNA: TGTGCCAGCAGCCAGGGACTAGCGGGGGGCAATGAGCAGTTCTTC
CDR3: CASSQGLAGGNEQFF
size: -
V: TRBV7-2
J: TRBJ2-1
D: TRBD2

DNA: TGTGCCAGCTCTCGGGGGACAGCACAAAATTCACCCCTCCACTTT
CDR3: CASSRGTAQNSPLHF
size: once
V: TRBV18
J: TRBJ1-6
D: TRBD1

DNA: TGTGCCAGCAGCCAGGGACTAGCGGGGGGCAATGAGCAGTTCTTC
CDR3: CASSQGLAGGNEQFF
size: -
V: TRBV11-3
J: TRBJ2-1
D: TRBD2

DNA: TGTGCCACCAGCAGAGACGGACAGGGCGGTCAGCCCCAGCATTTT
CDR3: CATSRDGQGGQPQHF
size: -
V: TRBV15
J: TRBJ1-5
D: TRBD1